This TCR beta chain was recorded in a study of CD8+CD57+ T cells in acquired aplastic anemia. V lost 7 bases, J lost 1 base, and 10 bases lay in between. This CDR3 comprises 13 residues. Germline-derived CDR1 and CDR2 are SNHLY and FYNNEI. The study profiled TCR beta VDJ and CDR3 using genomic DNA as template. TCRdb analysed the reads with MiXCR anew, one entry per CDR3 protein. The sample gives 100,000 to 150,000 distinct CDR3 sequences, about 43% of which show up once; roughly 2.7% is in the top ten. By flow cytometry, patients selected for sequencing had shown an expansion of CD8+CD57+ cells. What was sequenced was sorted CD4+, CD8+, or CD8+CD57+ T cells (not recorded which) from PBMCs. The clonotype originates from a human donor with aplastic anemia. The chain combines TRBV2 with TRBJ1-1; possibly TRBD1 for D (5 bases). The CDR3 DNA sequence: TGTGCCAGCATGCTGGGGGGGAACACTGAAGCTTTCTTT. Protein sequence: CASMLGGNTEAFF.